This TCR beta chain was recorded in a study of memory CD4+ T cells and cytomegalovirus serostatus. The overall study: Healthy Belgian adult donors included about nine CMV-positive and some 24 CMV-negative people. The study's findings and limits: CMV serostatus prediction reached median AUC approximately 0.96, or 0.89 with US-trained model.

The sort gate was single viable CD3+CD4+CD8-CD45RO+ cells for memory CD4+ T cells. Positive selection with CD4 microbeads enriched total CD4+ T cells. As originally analysed: After removing out-of-frame reads, over 2 million distinct TCRbeta sequences remained. The table came from immunoSEQ multiplex PCR; TCRdb's copy has only in-frame clones and leaves some out. Clonal size and the V and J genes are those of that table, whereas D and trimming came from the DNA. This sample has about 92,000 clones, with roughly 80% found just once. Trimming shortened V by 4 bases and J by 5 bases, and 8 bases separated the two germline ends. There are 11 residues in the CDR3. Germline CDR1 DFQATT, CDR2 SNEGSKA (reference sequence). Concerning this clone itself: Its specificity is unknown.

Sequenced input: memory CD4+ T cells from blood. The origin of this receptor is an adult in good health and CMV-seropositive. V usage is TRBV20-1 and J usage is TRBJ1-1; no definite D call. CDR3 in amino acids: CSAKSITEAFF. CDR3 coding DNA: TGCAGTGCTAAAAGCATAACTGAAGCTTTCTTT.